The rows below give T cell receptor beta chains drawn from one sample of a study of T cells after yellow fever vaccination. TCRdb fed the 5' RACE reads into MiXCR, producing one record per CDR3 protein. The sample holds fewer than 400,000 distinct CDR3 sequences, over 8.5% seen once. The input for sequencing was CD4+ T cells sorted from PBMCs, taken 45 days after the yellow fever booster vaccination. Every receptor here comes from a man in his late teens or twenties who received the YFV17D yellow fever vaccine. Both conserved end residues are part of each CDR3. Fields, in order: CDR3 DNA, CDR3 protein, clone size, V gene, D gene, J gene. A D gene is named only where the DNA matches it firmly. Some rows mark clone size as missing; the rest say once, few, many or name a class of expanded clone.

cdr3_nt: TGTGCCAGCAGGCAAACAGGGGGCCTCTATGGCTACACCTTC; cdr3_aa: CASRQTGGLYGYTF; clone_size: .; v_call: TRBV11-2; d_call: TRBD1; j_call: TRBJ1-2
cdr3_nt: TGTGCCAGCAGCGCCCATCTAACCGGGGAGCTGTTTTTT; cdr3_aa: CASSAHLTGELFF; clone_size: .; v_call: TRBV7-6; d_call: .; j_call: TRBJ2-2
cdr3_nt: TGTGCCAGCTCCCTTATAGGGACAGGGGCCCAAGAGACCCAGTACTTC; cdr3_aa: CASSLIGTGAQETQYF; clone_size: many; v_call: TRBV18; d_call: TRBD1; j_call: TRBJ2-5
cdr3_nt: TGTGCCAGCAGTGGGGACGGGGACAACACTGAAGCTTTCTTT; cdr3_aa: CASSGDGDNTEAFF; clone_size: few; v_call: TRBV12-3/TRBV12-4; d_call: .; j_call: TRBJ1-1
cdr3_nt: TGCGCCAGCAGCTTGGAGTCAGCCGGTAATGAAAAACTGTTTTTT; cdr3_aa: CASSLESAGNEKLFF; clone_size: few; v_call: TRBV5-1; d_call: .; j_call: TRBJ1-4
cdr3_nt: TGTGCCAGCAGCTTAGAAAGCGGGGGGGGTGCAGATACGCAGTATTTT; cdr3_aa: CASSLESGGGADTQYF; clone_size: few; v_call: TRBV7-6; d_call: TRBD2; j_call: TRBJ2-3
cdr3_nt: TGTGCCACCAGCAGGACAGGGGGCGCGAACACCGGGGAGCTGTTTTTT; cdr3_aa: CATSRTGGANTGELFF; clone_size: few; v_call: TRBV15; d_call: TRBD1; j_call: TRBJ2-2
cdr3_nt: TGTGCCGGACGACTAGCGGCTAAAAATGAGCAGTTCTTC; cdr3_aa: CAGRLAAKNEQFF; clone_size: .; v_call: TRBV7-2; d_call: TRBD2; j_call: TRBJ2-1
cdr3_nt: TGTGCCAGCAGTTCCGGGACTAGCGGCCTCATGGAGCAGTTCTTC; cdr3_aa: CASSSGTSGLMEQFF; clone_size: .; v_call: TRBV7-9; d_call: TRBD2; j_call: TRBJ2-1
cdr3_nt: TGCGCCAGCAGCTTGCAGGGTAGCGACTACAATGAGCAGTTCTTC; cdr3_aa: CASSLQGSDYNEQFF; clone_size: .; v_call: TRBV5-1; d_call: .; j_call: TRBJ2-1
cdr3_nt: TGCGCCAGCAGAGGGACTCGGGACAGGGGGCGAGAGACCCAGTACTTC; cdr3_aa: CASRGTRDRGRETQYF; clone_size: .; v_call: TRBV4-1; d_call: TRBD1; j_call: TRBJ2-5
cdr3_nt: TGTGCCATCAGCCCAGGCGGGGGATCAGATACGCAGTATTTT; cdr3_aa: CAISPGGGSDTQYF; clone_size: .; v_call: TRBV10-3; d_call: TRBD2; j_call: TRBJ2-3
cdr3_nt: TGTGCCAGCAGCGTAGGACTTCGGGGGGACAGGGATGGTACCGGGGAGCTGTTTTTT; cdr3_aa: CASSVGLRGDRDGTGELFF; clone_size: .; v_call: TRBV9; d_call: TRBD1; j_call: TRBJ2-2
cdr3_nt: TGTGCCAGCTCACCCCAAGACCGGGACAGGGGATCAGATACGCAGTATTTT; cdr3_aa: CASSPQDRDRGSDTQYF; clone_size: few; v_call: TRBV18; d_call: TRBD1; j_call: TRBJ2-3
cdr3_nt: TGTGCCAGCAGCTTAGGGCAGGGGGTCAGGTACGAGCAGTACTTC; cdr3_aa: CASSLGQGVRYEQYF; clone_size: .; v_call: TRBV7-6; d_call: TRBD1; j_call: TRBJ2-7
cdr3_nt: TGTGCCAGCAGGTACGGACAGGGTCCGGGCGAGCAGTACTTC; cdr3_aa: CASRYGQGPGEQYF; clone_size: few; v_call: TRBV2; d_call: TRBD1; j_call: TRBJ2-7